This entry describes one T cell receptor (beta chain). Trimming cost V 1 base and J 6 bases; bases outside gene matches: 2. The CDR3 contains 14 residues. Per the germline V gene, CDR1 is SNHLY and CDR2 is FYNNEI. Here immunoSEQ multiplex PCR was the method, and the copy in TCRdb shows in-frame clones only, minus some. Counted here are more than 150,000 clones, roughly 76% occurring once; the ten biggest clones make up 12%. These data originate in a study of blood T cell repertoires in COVID-19. The material sequenced was peripheral blood. The rearrangement links TRBV2 to TRBJ1-5, with 8 bases matching TRBD1. The TCR sequence derives from a woman of 80 years or more with COVID-19, enrolled during active disease. The CDR3 spells CASSEGTGSQPQHF. The CDR3 DNA reads as TGTGCCAGCAGTGAAGGGACAGGGTCTCAGCCCCAGCATTTT.